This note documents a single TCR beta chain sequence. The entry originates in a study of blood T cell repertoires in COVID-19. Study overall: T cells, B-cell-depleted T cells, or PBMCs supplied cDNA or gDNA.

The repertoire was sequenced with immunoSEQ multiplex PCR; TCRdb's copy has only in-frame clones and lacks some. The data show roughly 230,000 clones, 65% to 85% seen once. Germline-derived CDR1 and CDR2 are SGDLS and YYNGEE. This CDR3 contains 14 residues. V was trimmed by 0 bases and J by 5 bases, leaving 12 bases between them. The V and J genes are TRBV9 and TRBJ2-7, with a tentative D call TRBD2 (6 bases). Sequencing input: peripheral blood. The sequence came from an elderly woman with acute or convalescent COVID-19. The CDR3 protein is CASSVGGERHEQYF. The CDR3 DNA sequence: TGTGCCAGCAGCGTAGGCGGGGAAAGACACGAGCAGTACTTC. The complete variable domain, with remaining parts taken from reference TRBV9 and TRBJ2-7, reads DSGVTQTPKHLITATGQRVTLRCSPRSGDLSVYWYQQSLDQGLQFLIQYYNGEERAKGNILERFSAQQFPDLHSELNLSSLELGDSALYFCASSVGGERHEQYFGPGTRLTVT.